Below, one T cell receptor (beta chain) is given with its context. As yet, its antigen is unknown. Some clones are missing from TCRdb's copy, which holds only in-frame ones; the method was immunoSEQ multiplex PCR. The sample has over 45,000 clones; 85% to 95% are singletons. The source of the sample is a study of graft-versus-host responses after intestinal transplantation. As for the study in general: The transplants performed in recipients were multivisceral, liver-intestinal, or isolated intestinal. Anti-thymocyte globulin induction was given to all recipients, followed by tacrolimus and steroids for approximately three years. Findings and caveats of the study: Early HvG declines after transplant were associated with peak circulating GvH clone levels.

The CDR3 totals 12 residues. In germline, CDR1 is SQVTM, CDR2 ANQGSEA. V was pared by 4 bases and J by 1 base, with 8 bases between. Sample: unstimulated CD4+ T cells sorted from spleen or lymph node cells, taken before transplant. This sequence originates from a human donor who was the organ donor for an intestinal transplant. The chain is built from TRBV29-1 and TRBJ2-7; a weak D match, TRBD1 (6 bases). DNA for the CDR3: TGCAGCGTTGTAGACAGGTCCTACGAGCAGTACTTC. This gives the protein CSVVDRSYEQYF.